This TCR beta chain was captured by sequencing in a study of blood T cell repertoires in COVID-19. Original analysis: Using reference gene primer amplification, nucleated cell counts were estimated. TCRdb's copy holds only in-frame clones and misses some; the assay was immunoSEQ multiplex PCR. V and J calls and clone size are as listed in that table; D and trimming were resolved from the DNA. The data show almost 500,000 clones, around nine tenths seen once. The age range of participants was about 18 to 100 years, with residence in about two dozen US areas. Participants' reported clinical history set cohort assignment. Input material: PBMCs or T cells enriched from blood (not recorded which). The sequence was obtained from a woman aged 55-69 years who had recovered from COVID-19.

The CDR3 reads CASSPGANSNQPQHF. The CDR3 DNA sequence: TGTGCCAGCTCACCGGGAGCAAATAGCAATCAGCCCCAGCATTTT. The chain combines TRBV18 with TRBJ1-5, with D unclear. There are 15 residues in the CDR3. V lost 3 bases to trimming and J lost 0 bases, with 9 bases between them. In germline, CDR1 is KGHSH, CDR2 LQKENI.